This TCR beta chain was found in a study of T cell repertoires in cytomegalovirus infection (dated 2019 in TCRdb). With respect to the entire study: Peptide stimulations targeted recently identified HLA-C-restricted CMV epitopes, whose presentation resists viral immunomodulation, together with well-studied HLA-B-restricted epitopes. Donor HLA type was relevant to the analysis, because carriage of CMV infection together with the matching HLA type was indicated by public TCR beta signatures. What the authors observed across the whole study: The ex vivo response was dominated by HLA-C-restricted CMV-specific TCR beta clonotypes, which also provided the single most frequent clonotype in two of eight donors. In both this cohort and an independent cohort of 352 donors, the cumulative frequency of public TCR beta family members distinguished carriers of CMV infection plus the relevant HLA type.

The treatment or condition label, read with the paper, signifies: in vitro stimulation with specific CMV peptide epitopes to enrich CMV-specific T cells. This clonotype came up a few times. What antigen it recognizes has not been identified. The input lacks base qualities; no much larger clone sits a single base away. V and J are truncated by 7 bases and 2 bases respectively, leaving an intervening sequence of 8 bases. Taken from the germline V gene (reference sequence), the CDR1 and CDR2 loops are DFQATT and SNEGSKA. The CDR3 runs 11 residues from the cysteine to the phenylalanine. The read is trimmed to its CDR3 DNA, 33 bases read in frame from base 1. Sequencing used an Illumina HiSeq 1500. TCRdb reworked the public reads: Q25 trimming with fastp, MiXCR clone assembly, productive beta chains retained. Identical CDR3 proteins give one entry, which carries the most common genes and DNA. This sample comprises some 940,000 distinct CDR3 sequences, approximately 33% of them detected only once. The ten biggest clones cover around 15% of the sample.

Sequenced here: cultured CD8+ T cells from PBMCs, sampled from culture after CMV antigen stimulation. The chain couples TRBV20-1 to TRBJ1-2, with the D gene too uncertain to name. The source of this sequence is a human donor in good health (CMV status not recorded). Some clones in this sample may be carry-over from other donors' samples. The CDR3 sequence is CSVWANYGYTF. The DNA is TGCAGTGTCTGGGCCAACTATGGCTACACCTTC.